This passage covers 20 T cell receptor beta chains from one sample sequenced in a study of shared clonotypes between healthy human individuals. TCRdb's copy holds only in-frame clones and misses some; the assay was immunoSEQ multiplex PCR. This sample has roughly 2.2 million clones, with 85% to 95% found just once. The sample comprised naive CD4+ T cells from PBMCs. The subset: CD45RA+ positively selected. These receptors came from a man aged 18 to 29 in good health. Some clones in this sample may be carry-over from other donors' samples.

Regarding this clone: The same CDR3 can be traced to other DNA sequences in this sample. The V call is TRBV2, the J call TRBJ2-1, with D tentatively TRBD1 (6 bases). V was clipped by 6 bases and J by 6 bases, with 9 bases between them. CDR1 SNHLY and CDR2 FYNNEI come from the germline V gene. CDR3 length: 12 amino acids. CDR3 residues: CASRSDSNEQFF. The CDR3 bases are TGTGCCAGCAGATCGGACAGCAATGAGCAGTTCTTC.

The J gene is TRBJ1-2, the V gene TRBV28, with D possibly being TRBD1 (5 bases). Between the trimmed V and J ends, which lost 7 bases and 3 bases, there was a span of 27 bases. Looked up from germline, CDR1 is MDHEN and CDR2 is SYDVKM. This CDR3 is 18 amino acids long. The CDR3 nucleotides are TGTGCCAGCACCGACCCTGCGGGGGGAACGGGCTGGGACTATGGCTACACCTTC. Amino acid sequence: CASTDPAGGTGWDYGYTF.

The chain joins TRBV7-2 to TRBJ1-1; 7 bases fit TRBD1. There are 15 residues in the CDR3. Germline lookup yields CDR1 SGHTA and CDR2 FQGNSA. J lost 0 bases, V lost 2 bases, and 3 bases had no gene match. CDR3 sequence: CASSLKTGMNTEAFF. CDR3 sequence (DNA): TGTGCCAGCAGCTTAAAGACAGGGATGAACACTGAAGCTTTCTTT.

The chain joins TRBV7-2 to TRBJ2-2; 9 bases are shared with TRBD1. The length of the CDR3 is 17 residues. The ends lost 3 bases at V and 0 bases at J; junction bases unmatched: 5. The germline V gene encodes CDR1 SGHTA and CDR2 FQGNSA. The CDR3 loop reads CASSFLTGGANTGELFF. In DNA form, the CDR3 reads TGTGCCAGCAGCTTCTTGACAGGGGGAGCGAACACCGGGGAGCTGTTTTTT.

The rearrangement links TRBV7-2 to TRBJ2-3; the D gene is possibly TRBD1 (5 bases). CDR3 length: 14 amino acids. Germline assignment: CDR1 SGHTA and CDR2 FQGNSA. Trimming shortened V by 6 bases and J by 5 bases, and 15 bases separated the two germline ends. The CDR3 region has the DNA TGTGCCAGCAGGCAGGGCGGTGGTGGAGATACGCAGTATTTT. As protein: CASRQGGGGDTQYF.

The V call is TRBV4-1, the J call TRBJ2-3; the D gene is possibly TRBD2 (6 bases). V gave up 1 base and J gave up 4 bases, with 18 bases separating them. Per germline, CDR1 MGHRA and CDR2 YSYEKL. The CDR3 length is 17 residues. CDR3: CASSQGLTGEGADTQYF. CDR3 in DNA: TGCGCCAGCAGCCAAGGTTTGACGGGAGAGGGCGCAGATACGCAGTATTTT.

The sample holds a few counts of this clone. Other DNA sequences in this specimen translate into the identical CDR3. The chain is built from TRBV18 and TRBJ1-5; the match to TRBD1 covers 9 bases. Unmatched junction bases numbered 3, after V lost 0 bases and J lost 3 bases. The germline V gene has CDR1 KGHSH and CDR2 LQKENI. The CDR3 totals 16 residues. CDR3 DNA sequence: TGTGCCAGCTCACCACCCGGGACAGGGAACAATCAGCCCCAGCATTTT. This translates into CASSPPGTGNNQPQHF.

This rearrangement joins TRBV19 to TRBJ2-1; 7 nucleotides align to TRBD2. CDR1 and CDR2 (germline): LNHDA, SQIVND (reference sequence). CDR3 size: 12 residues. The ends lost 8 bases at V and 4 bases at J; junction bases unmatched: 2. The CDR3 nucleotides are TGTGCCAGTGGGAGGGATTACAATGAGCAGTTCTTC. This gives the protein CASGRDYNEQFF.

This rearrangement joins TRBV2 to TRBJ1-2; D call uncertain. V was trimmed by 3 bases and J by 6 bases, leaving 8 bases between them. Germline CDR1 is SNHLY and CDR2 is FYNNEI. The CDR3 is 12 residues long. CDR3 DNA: TGTGCCAGCAGTGACAGGTCGCATGGCTACACCTTC. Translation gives CASSDRSHGYTF.

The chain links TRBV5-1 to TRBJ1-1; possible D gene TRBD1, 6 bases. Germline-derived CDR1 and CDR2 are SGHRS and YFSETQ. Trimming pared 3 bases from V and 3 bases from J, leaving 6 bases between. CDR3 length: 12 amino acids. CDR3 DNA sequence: TGCGCCAGCAGCTCAGGGGACACTGAAGCTTTCTTT. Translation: CASSSGDTEAFF.

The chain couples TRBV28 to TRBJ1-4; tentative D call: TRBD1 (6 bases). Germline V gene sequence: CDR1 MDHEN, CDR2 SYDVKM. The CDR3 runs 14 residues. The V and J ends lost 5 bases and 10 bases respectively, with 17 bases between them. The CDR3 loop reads CASSPTGTPGKLFF. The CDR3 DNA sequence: TGTGCCAGCAGTCCTACGGGGACACCTGGAAAACTGTTTTTT.

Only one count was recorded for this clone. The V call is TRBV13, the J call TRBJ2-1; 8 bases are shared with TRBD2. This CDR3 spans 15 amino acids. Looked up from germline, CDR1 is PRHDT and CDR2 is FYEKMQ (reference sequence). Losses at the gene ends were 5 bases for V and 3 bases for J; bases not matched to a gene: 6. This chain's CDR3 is CASSISGRFYNEQFF. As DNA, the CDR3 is TGTGCCAGCAGCATCAGCGGGAGATTCTACAATGAGCAGTTCTTC.

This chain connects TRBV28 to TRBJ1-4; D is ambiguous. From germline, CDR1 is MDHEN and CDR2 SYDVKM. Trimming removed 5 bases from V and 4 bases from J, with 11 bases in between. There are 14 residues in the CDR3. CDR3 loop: CASSVVSDNEKLFF. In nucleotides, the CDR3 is TGTGCCAGCAGTGTGGTATCGGATAATGAAAAACTGTTTTTT.

The CDR3 loop reads CASSLGHSSEVSEAFF. The CDR3 bases are TGTGCCAGCAGCTTAGGGCATTCGTCGGAGGTATCTGAAGCTTTCTTT. V and J are TRBV7-9 and TRBJ1-1; D is ambiguous. The CDR3 length is 16 residues. Trimming left V 1 base short and J 6 bases short, with 18 bases between. Germline CDR1 reads SEHNR; CDR2 reads FQNEAQ (reference sequence).

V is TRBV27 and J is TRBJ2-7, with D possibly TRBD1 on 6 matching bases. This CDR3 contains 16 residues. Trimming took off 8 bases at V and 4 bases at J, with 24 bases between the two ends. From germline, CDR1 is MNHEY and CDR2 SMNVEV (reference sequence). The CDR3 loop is CASPERGGLYYYEQYF. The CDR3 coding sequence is TGTGCCAGCCCCGAAAGAGGGGGTCTTTACTATTACGAGCAGTACTTC.

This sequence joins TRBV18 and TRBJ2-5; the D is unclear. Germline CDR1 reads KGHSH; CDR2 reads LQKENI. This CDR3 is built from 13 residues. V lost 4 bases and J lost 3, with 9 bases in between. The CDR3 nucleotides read TGTGCCAGCTCACGAGGCGTAGAAGAGACCCAGTACTTC. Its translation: CASSRGVEETQYF.

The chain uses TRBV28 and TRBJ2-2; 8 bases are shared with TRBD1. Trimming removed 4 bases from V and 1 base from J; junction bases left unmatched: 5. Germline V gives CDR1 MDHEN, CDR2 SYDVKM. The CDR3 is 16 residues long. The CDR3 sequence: CASSSTGVKNTGELFF. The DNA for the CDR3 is TGTGCCAGCAGTTCGACAGGGGTTAAGAACACCGGGGAGCTGTTTTTT.

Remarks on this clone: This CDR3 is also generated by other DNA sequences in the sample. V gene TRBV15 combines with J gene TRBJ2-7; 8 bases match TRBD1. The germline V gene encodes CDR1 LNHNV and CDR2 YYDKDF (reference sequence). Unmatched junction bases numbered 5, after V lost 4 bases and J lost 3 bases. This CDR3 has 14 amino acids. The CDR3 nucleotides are TGTGCCACCAGCACTAGGGACAGGTACTACGAGCAGTACTTC. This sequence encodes CATSTRDRYYEQYF.

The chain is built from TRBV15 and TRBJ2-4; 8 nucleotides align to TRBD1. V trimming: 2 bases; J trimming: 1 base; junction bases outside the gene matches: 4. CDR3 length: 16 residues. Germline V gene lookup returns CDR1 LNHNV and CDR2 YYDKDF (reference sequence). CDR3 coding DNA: TGTGCCACCAGCAGACACCGGGACAGGGCCAAAAACATTCAGTACTTC. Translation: CATSRHRDRAKNIQYF.

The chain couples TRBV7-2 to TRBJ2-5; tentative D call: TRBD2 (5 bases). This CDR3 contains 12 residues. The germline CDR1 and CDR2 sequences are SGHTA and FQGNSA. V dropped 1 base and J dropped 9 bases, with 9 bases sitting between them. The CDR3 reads CASSLDRGSQYF. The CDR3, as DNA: TGTGCCAGCAGCTTAGACCGAGGGTCCCAGTACTTC.